This T cell receptor (beta chain) was retrieved from a study of low-dose radiotherapy and immunotherapy resistance in tumors. Study at large: Patients of Cohort 1 had 0.5 Gy fractions every 2 weeks, which summed to 6.5 Gy. Participants in Cohort 2 were given 1 Gy per fraction every two weeks, for 13 Gy over 26 weeks.

The CDR3 loop spans 19 amino acids. CDR1 and CDR2 from the germline V gene are DFQATT and SNEGSKA (reference sequence). The J segment lost 0 bases and the V segment lost 1 base, leaving 15 bases of the junction unmatched. The table lists this clonotype with many counts. Time point meaning: before trial treatment. Advanced solid tumors lacking tumor-infiltrating lymphocytes characterized eligible patients. TRAV- and TRBV-specific primers, spanning alpha and beta chains, primed first-strand cDNA. PCR amplification of the TCRs was performed with Phusion for about 20 PCR cycles, and it relied on a constant-region primer together with a V-primer adapter. TCRdb re-analysed the reads in MiXCR, keeping a single row per CDR3 protein. This sample yields nearly 95,000 distinct CDR3 sequences, of which more than 8.5% are seen a single time; under 1.1% belongs to the top ten.

The sample in question was PBMCs, obtained before treatment. V gene TRBV20-1 combines with J gene TRBJ2-1; 7 positions match TRBD2. This TCR was recovered from a male donor with prostate cancer. The CDR3 sequence: CSARGAGVGEGSSYNEQFF. The CDR3 bases are TGCAGTGCTAGAGGGGCGGGAGTGGGAGAGGGAAGCTCCTACAATGAGCAGTTCTTC.